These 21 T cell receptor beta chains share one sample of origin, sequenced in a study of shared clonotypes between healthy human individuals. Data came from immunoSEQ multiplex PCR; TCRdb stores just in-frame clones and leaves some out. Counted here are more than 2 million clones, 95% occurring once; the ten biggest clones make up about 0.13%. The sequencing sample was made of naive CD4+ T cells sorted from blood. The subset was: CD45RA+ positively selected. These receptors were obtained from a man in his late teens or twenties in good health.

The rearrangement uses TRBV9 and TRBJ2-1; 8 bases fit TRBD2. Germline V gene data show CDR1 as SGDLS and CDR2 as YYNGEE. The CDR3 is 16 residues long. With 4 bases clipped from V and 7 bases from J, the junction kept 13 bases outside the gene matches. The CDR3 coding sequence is TGTGCCAGCAGCCTAGCCCTCGGGAGGGCCTCAAATGAGCAGTTCTTC. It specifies CASSLALGRASNEQFF.

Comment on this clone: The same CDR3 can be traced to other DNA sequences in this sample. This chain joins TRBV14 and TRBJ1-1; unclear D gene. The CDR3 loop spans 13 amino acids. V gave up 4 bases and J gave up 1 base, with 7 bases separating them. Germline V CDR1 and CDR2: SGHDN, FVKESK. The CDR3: CASSRQENTEAFF. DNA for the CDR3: TGTGCCAGCAGCCGTCAGGAGAACACTGAAGCTTTCTTT.

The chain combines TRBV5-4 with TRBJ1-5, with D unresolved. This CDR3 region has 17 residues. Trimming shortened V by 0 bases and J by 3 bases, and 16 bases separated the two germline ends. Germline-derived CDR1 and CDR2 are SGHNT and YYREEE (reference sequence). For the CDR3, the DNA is TGTGCCAGCAGCTTGGTTCTGGGCAGTTGGGTCAATCAGCCCCAGCATTTT. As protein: CASSLVLGSWVNQPQHF. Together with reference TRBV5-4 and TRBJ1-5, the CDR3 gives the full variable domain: ETGVTQSPTHLIKTRGQQVTLRCSSQSGHNTVSWYQQALGQGPQFIFQYYREEENGRGNFPPRFSGLQFPNYSSELNVNALELDDSALYLCASSLVLGSWVNQPQHFGDGTRLSIL.

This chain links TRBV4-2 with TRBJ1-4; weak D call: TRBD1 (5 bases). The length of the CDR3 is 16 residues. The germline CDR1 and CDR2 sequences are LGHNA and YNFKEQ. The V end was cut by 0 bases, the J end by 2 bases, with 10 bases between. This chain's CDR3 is CASSQDAGSTNEKLFF. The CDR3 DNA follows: TGTGCCAGCAGCCAAGATGCAGGGAGCACTAATGAAAAACTGTTTTTT.

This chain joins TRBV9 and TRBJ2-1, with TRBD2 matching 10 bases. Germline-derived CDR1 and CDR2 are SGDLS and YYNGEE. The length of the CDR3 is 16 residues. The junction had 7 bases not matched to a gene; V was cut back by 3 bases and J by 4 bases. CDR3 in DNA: TGTGCCAGCAGCGGAAGTCCTAGCGGGAGATACAATGAGCAGTTCTTC. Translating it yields CASSGSPSGRYNEQFF.

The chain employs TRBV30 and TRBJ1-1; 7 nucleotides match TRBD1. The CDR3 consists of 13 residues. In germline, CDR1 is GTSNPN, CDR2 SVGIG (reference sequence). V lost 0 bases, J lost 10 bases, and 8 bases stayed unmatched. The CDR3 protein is CAWSVQGTRGAFF. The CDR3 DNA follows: TGTGCCTGGAGTGTACAGGGGACGCGGGGAGCTTTCTTT.

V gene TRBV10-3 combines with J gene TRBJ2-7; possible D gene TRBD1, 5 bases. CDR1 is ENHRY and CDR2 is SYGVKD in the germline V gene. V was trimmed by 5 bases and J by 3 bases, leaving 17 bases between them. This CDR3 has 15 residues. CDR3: CAISLDSSLGYEQYF. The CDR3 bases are TGTGCCATCAGTCTTGACAGCTCGCTCGGCTACGAGCAGTACTTC.

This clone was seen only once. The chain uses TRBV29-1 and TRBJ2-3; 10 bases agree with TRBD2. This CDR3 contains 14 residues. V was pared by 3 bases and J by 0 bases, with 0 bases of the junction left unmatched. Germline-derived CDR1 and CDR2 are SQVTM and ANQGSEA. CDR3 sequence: CSVDSGRSTDTQYF. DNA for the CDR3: TGCAGCGTTGATAGCGGGAGGAGCACAGATACGCAGTATTTT.

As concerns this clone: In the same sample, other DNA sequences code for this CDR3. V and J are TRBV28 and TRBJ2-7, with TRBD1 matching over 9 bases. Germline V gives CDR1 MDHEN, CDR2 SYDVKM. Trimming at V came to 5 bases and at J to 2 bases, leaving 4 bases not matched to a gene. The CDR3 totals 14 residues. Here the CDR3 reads CASSGGDRAYEQYF. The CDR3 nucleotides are TGTGCCAGCAGTGGGGGGGACAGGGCCTACGAGCAGTACTTC. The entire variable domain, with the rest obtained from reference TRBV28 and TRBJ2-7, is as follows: DVKVTQSSRYLVKRTGEKVFLECVQDMDHENMFWYRQDPGLGLRLIYFSYDVKMKEKGDIPEGYSVSREKKERFSLILESASTNQTSMYLCASSGGDRAYEQYFGPGTRLTVT.

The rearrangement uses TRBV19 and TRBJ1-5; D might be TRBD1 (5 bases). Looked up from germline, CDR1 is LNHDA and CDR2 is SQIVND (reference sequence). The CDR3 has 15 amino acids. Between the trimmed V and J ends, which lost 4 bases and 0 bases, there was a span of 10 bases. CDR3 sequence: CASSKDSYSNQPQHF. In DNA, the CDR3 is TGTGCCAGTAGTAAAGACAGTTATAGCAATCAGCCCCAGCATTTT.

The CDR3 protein is CASSYRTGYGYTF. The CDR3 DNA follows: TGTGCCAGCAGTTACAGGACAGGTTATGGCTACACCTTC. The V gene is TRBV6-5, the J gene TRBJ1-2, with TRBD1 matching 7 bases. This CDR3 comprises 13 residues. The J segment lost 5 bases and the V segment lost 2 bases, leaving 2 bases of the junction unmatched. CDR1 and CDR2 from the germline V gene are MNHEY and SVGAGI.

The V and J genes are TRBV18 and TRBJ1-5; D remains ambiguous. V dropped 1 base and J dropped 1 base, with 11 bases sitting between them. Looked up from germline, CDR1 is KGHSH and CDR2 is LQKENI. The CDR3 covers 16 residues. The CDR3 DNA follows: TGTGCCAGCTCACCACGAAAGGGTCCGAGCAATCAGCCCCAGCATTTT. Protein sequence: CASSPRKGPSNQPQHF.

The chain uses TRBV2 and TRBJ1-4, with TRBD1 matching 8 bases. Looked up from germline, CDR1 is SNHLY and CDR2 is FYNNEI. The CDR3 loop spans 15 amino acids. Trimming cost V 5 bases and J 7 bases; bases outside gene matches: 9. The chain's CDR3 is CASSIRTGRSEKLFF. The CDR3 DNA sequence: TGTGCCAGCAGTATCCGGACAGGGCGGAGTGAAAAACTGTTTTTT.

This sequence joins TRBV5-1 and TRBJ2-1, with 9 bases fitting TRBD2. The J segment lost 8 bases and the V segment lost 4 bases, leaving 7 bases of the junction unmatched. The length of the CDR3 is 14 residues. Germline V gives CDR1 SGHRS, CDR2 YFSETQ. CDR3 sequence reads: CASSLGLALDEQFF. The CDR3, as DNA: TGCGCCAGCAGCCTAGGACTAGCGTTGGATGAGCAGTTCTTC.

The DNA of the CDR3 is TGTGCCACCGGCAGGGGGCACAATGAGCAGTTCTTC. As protein: CATGRGHNEQFF. The chain combines TRBV28 with TRBJ2-1, with TRBD1 matching over 8 bases. This CDR3 has 12 residues. In germline, CDR1 is MDHEN, CDR2 SYDVKM. V shed 10 bases, J shed 5 bases, and the junction held 4 bases outside the gene matches.

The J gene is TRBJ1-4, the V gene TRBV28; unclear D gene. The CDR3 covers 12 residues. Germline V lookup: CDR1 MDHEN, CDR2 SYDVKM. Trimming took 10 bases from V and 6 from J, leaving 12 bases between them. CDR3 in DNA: TGTGCCATCAGAGCGGCGGATGAAAAACTGTTTTTT. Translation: CAIRAADEKLFF.

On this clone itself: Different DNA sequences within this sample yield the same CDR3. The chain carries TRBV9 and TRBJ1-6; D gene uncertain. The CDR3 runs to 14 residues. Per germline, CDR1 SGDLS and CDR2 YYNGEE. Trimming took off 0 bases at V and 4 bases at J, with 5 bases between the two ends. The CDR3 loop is CASSVGPYNSPLHF. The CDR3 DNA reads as TGTGCCAGCAGCGTAGGTCCGTATAATTCACCCCTCCACTTT.

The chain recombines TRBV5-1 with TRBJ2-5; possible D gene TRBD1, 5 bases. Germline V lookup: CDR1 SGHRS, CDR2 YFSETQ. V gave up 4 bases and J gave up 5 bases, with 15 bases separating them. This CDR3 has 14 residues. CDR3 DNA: TGCGCCAGCAGCCCCGGTTCCTGGGGCGAGACCCAGTACTTC. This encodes CASSPGSWGETQYF.

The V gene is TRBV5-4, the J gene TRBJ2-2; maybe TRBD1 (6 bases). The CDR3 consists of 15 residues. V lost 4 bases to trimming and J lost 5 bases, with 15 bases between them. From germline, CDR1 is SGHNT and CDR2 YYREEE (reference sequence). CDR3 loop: CASSPGAGETGELFF. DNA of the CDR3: TGTGCCAGCAGCCCAGGGGCAGGGGAGACCGGGGAGCTGTTTTTT.

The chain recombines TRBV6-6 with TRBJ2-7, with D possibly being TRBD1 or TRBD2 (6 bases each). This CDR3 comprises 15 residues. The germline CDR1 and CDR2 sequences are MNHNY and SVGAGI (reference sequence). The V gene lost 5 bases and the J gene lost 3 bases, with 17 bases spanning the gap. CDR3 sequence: CASSLRGTSNYEQYF. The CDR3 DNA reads TGTGCCAGCAGTCTACGCGGGACAAGCAACTACGAGCAGTACTTC.

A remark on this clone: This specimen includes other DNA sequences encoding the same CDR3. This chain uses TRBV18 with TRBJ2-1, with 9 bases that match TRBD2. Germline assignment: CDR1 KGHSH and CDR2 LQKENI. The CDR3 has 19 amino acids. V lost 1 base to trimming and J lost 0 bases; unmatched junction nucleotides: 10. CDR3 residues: CASSPLPTSGSSSYNEQFF. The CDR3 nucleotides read TGTGCCAGCTCACCACTCCCGACTAGCGGATCAAGCTCCTACAATGAGCAGTTCTTC.